Following are 19 T cell receptor beta chains from one sample sequenced in a study of T cell clonality in common variable immunodeficiency (dated by TCRdb to the mid-2010s). The library was made by the immunoSEQ multiplex PCR assay. TCRdb stores this immuneACCESS table with in-frame sequences only. Part of the clones is absent; in the studies checked, under half of the shortfall reflects unresolved V genes, and no reason is known for the rest. This sample includes approximately 20,000 clones, and none of them was observed just once. Around 2.4% of the sample comes from the top ten. These receptors lack a known antigen. Summary of the overall study and its limitations: Reportedly, TCRbeta sequences from CVID had fewer deletions and N-nucleotide insertions, and highly modified clones with 13 or more V deletions were absent from CVID.

What was sequenced was peripheral blood mononuclear cells. These receptors all come from a human donor with common variable immunodeficiency.

This clone has a count of ten or more. The CDR3 end is not reached by the read, which stops 3 residues before it; the germline J gene fills it in. This chain connects TRBV5-1 to TRBJ2-7; D unresolved. V gave up 7 bases and J gave up 5 bases, with 13 bases separating them. There are 12 residues in the CDR3. Germline V gene lookup returns CDR1 SGHRS and CDR2 YFSETQ. The CDR3: CASRERGDEQYF. The sequenced CDR3 bases are TGCGCCAGCCGTGAGCGCGGAGACGAG.

This clone was detected ten times or more. The read gets to within 3 residues of the CDR3 end, and the germline J gene fills in the rest. The chain uses TRBV9 and TRBJ2-7; 9 bases are a match to TRBD1. Losses at the gene ends were 0 bases for V and 2 bases for J; bases not matched to a gene: 0. CDR3 length: 14 residues. The germline V gene has CDR1 SGDLS and CDR2 YYNGEE. CDR3 residues: CASSVGQGAYEQYF. The part of the CDR3 DNA that was read is TGTGCCAGCAGCGTAGGACAGGGGGCCTACGAG.

This clone was counted at least ten times. The part of the CDR3 DNA that was read is TGTGCCAGCAGCTTTTCTAGCGGGGGGACAGATACG. Its translation: CASSFSSGGTDT. The entire CDR3 protein is CASSFSSGGTDTQYF. This chain links TRBV7-9 with TRBJ2-3, with TRBD2 matching over 11 bases. Sequencing ends 3 residues short of the CDR3 end; the germline J gene provides the rest. In germline, CDR1 is SEHNR, CDR2 FQNEAQ (reference sequence). The CDR3 consists of 15 residues. V gave up 3 bases and J gave up 3 bases; unmatched junction bases: 2. The full variable domain, its missing parts supplied by reference TRBV7-9 and TRBJ2-3, is DTGVSQNPRHKITKRGQNVTFRCDPISEHNRLYWYRQTLGQGPEFLTYFQNEAQLEKSRLLSDRFSAERPKGSFSTLEIQRTEQGDSAMYLCASSFSSGGTDTQYFGPGTRLTVL.

This clone has at least ten counts. From the germline J gene comes the end of the CDR3, since the read stops 3 residues before it. The genes are TRBV19 and TRBJ2-2; D possibly corresponds to TRBD1 (6 bases). The germline V gene has CDR1 LNHDA and CDR2 SQIVND (reference sequence). V was trimmed by 4 bases and J by 0 bases, leaving 15 bases between them. The CDR3 runs to 17 residues. The CDR3 loop reads CASSTFTGTSNTGELFF. The DNA read from the CDR3 is TGTGCCAGTAGTACCTTCACCGGGACATCGAACACCGGGGAG.

This clone was counted at least ten times. This CDR3 is CASSGRGYVETQYF. The sequenced CDR3 bases are TGTGCCAGCAGTGGCAGGGGGTACGTGGAGACC. V and J are TRBV2 and TRBJ2-5, with 7 bases fitting TRBD1. With the read ending 3 residues before the CDR3 end, the germline J gene is used to fill in that end. Germline V gives CDR1 SNHLY, CDR2 FYNNEI. V shed 4 bases and J 5 bases; nucleotides not matched to a gene: 7. The CDR3 contains 14 residues.

This clone was counted at least ten times. The read falls 3 residues short of the CDR3 end, and the missing part is taken from the germline J gene. This rearrangement joins TRBV30 to TRBJ1-2, with no clear D. CDR1 and CDR2 from the germline V gene are GTSNPN and SVGIG (reference sequence). V was trimmed by 2 bases and J by 3 bases, leaving 16 bases between them. The CDR3 sequence is 15 residues long. CDR3 region: CAWSSRRVRDYGYTF. CDR3 DNA, as far as it was read: TGTGCCTGGAGTTCGAGGAGGGTGAGGGACTATGGC.

This clone was detected ten times or more. The read terminates 3 residues ahead of where the CDR3 ends, so the germline J gene completes it. V gene TRBV18 combines with J gene TRBJ2-3; the D gene is possibly TRBD1 (5 bases). This CDR3 region has 13 residues. Germline V gene sequence: CDR1 KGHSH, CDR2 LQKENI. Trimming stripped 4 bases from V and 0 bases from J, with 5 bases between. CDR3 region: CASSRQSTDTQYF. The sequenced part of the CDR3 DNA is TGTGCCAGCTCACGACAGAGCACAGATACG.

This clone was found many times. The read terminates 3 residues ahead of where the CDR3 ends, so the germline J gene completes it. The V and J genes are TRBV19 and TRBJ1-1, with D possibly TRBD1 on 6 matching bases. Germline assignment: CDR1 LNHDA and CDR2 SQIVND (reference sequence). Trimming removed 4 bases from V and 3 bases from J, with 15 bases in between. This CDR3 comprises 15 residues. The part of the CDR3 DNA that was read is TGTGCCAGTAGTACAGACAGGCCGGGGGACACTGAA. It codes for CASSTDRPGDTE. The complete CDR3 protein is CASSTDRPGDTEAFF.

Many counts were recorded for this clone. The read gets to within 3 residues of the CDR3 end, and the germline J gene fills in the rest. The chain employs TRBV10-3 and TRBJ2-4, with a tentative D call TRBD2 (5 bases). Germline values: CDR1 ENHRY, CDR2 SYGVKD. CDR3 length equals 10 residues. The covered CDR3 bases are TGTGCCACCCTCGGGGAGATT. Its translation: CATLGEI. Given in full, the CDR3 is CATLGEIQYF.

This clone was observed at least ten times. With the read ending 3 residues before the CDR3 end, the germline J gene is used to fill in that end. This sequence joins TRBV7-3 and TRBJ2-7; perhaps TRBD1 as D (6 bases). Trimming removed 5 bases from V and 6 bases from J, with 17 bases in between. CDR1 SGHTA and CDR2 FQGTGA come from the germline V gene. This CDR3 is built from 14 residues. CDR3 sequence: CASSPSGHRGEQYF. The sequenced CDR3 bases are TGTGCCAGCAGCCCGTCGGGACATCGAGGCGAG.

This clone appeared a few times. Sequencing ends 3 residues short of the CDR3 end; the germline J gene provides the rest. The V gene is TRBV20-1, the J gene TRBJ1-2; possibly TRBD1 for D (5 bases). The germline gives CDR1 DFQATT, CDR2 SNEGSKA (reference sequence). This CDR3 comprises 15 residues. The CDR3 is CSAPTRGGGHGGYTF. The sequenced CDR3 bases are TGCAGTGCCCCTACGCGGGGGGGTGGACATGGAGGC.

The sample holds many counts of this clone. The read terminates 3 residues ahead of where the CDR3 ends, so the germline J gene completes it. The V and J genes are TRBV6-1 and TRBJ1-1; perhaps TRBD1 as D (6 bases). This CDR3 is built from 14 residues. Germline CDR1 is MNHNS and CDR2 is SASEGT. This chain's CDR3 is CASSERTSGGPAFF. CDR3 DNA (partial): TGTGCCAGCAGCGAACGCACTAGCGGGGGGCCG.

Many counts were recorded for this clone. Read coverage stops 3 residues before the CDR3 terminus; the germline J gene supplies the remainder. V and J are TRBV7-8 and TRBJ2-1; 7 bases map to TRBD2. Germline CDR1 reads SGHVS; CDR2 reads FQNEAQ. The CDR3 contains 18 residues. V lost 0 bases and J lost 3; bases outside the gene matches: 11. The sequenced CDR3 bases are TGTGCCAGCAGCTTAGCGCGGGTAGAACTAGCGAACTACAATGAG. As protein: CASSLARVELANYNE. The entire CDR3 is CASSLARVELANYNEQFF. The variable domain in full, completed from reference TRBV7-8 and TRBJ2-1, reads GAGVSQSPRYKVAKRGQDVALRCDPISGHVSLFWYQQALGQGPEFLTYFQNEAQLDKSGLPSDRFFAERPEGSVSTLKIQRTQQEDSAVYLCASSLARVELANYNEQFFGPGTRLTVL.

This clone was seen repeatedly, ten times or more. Partial CDR3 DNA: TGTGCCAGCAGCCAAAGTAGCGGCTCAGATACG. Translated: CASSQSSGSDT. The full CDR3 is CASSQSSGSDTQYF. This chain links TRBV5-4 with TRBJ2-3, with a weak D call TRBD2 (6 bases). The read halts 3 residues ahead of the CDR3 end, with the missing end drawn from the germline J gene. The germline CDR1 and CDR2 sequences are SGHNT and YYREEE (reference sequence). There are 14 residues in the CDR3. The V and J ends lost 4 bases and 4 bases respectively, with 13 bases between them.

A few counts support this clone. Read data end 3 residues before the CDR3 end; the end is taken from the germline J gene. This chain links TRBV11-2 with TRBJ1-2, with D possibly TRBD1 on 5 matching bases. The CDR3 is made up of 13 amino acids. V was trimmed by 4 bases and J by 0 bases, leaving 6 bases between them. Germline loops: CDR1 SGHAT, CDR2 FQNNGV. CDR3 in amino acids: CASSSGSNYGYTF. CDR3 DNA (partial): TGTGCCAGCAGCTCAGGGTCTAACTATGGC.

Ten or more counts support this clone. Read coverage stops 3 residues before the CDR3 terminus; the germline J gene supplies the remainder. The chain employs TRBV5-1 and TRBJ2-5; D is undetermined. Germline V lookup: CDR1 SGHRS, CDR2 YFSETQ. Trimming cost V 0 bases and J 1 base, with 7 bases left between them. The CDR3 length is 14 residues. The CDR3 spells CASSLGPGQETQYF. The sequenced CDR3 bases are TGCGCCAGCAGCTTGGGACCGGGCCAAGAGACC.

This clone was counted many times. The sequenced fragment ends 3 residues before the CDR3 boundary, so the rest is inferred from the germline J gene. V is TRBV7-3 and J is TRBJ2-7; TRBD1 matches 7 bases. This CDR3 region has 16 residues. Germline trimming cut 1 base from V and 4 bases from J; bases unmatched to any gene: 10. Germline V CDR1 and CDR2: SGHTA, FQGTGA. Incomplete CDR3 DNA: TGTGCCAGCAGCTTAAGCACAGGGGATTTTGGTTACGAG. Protein product: CASSLSTGDFGYE. The CDR3 as a whole reads CASSLSTGDFGYEQYF.

This clone was seen a few times. The sequenced fragment ends 3 residues before the CDR3 boundary, so the rest is inferred from the germline J gene. This chain connects TRBV11-3 to TRBJ1-1, with a possible D match to TRBD1 (5 bases). The CDR3 totals 15 residues. CDR1 SGHNT and CDR2 YENEEA come from the germline V gene. With 1 base removed from V and 1 base from J, the gap between germline ends came to 10 bases. The DNA read from the CDR3 is TGTGCCAGCAGCTTAGGTGTGAGGGGGAACACTGAA. Its protein product is CASSLGVRGNTE. Given in full, the CDR3 is CASSLGVRGNTEAFF.

There are many counts of this clone. The read terminates 3 residues ahead of where the CDR3 ends, so the germline J gene completes it. The chain joins TRBV28 to TRBJ2-7; 7 positions match TRBD1. Germline CDR1 reads MDHEN; CDR2 reads SYDVKM. This CDR3 region has 15 residues. The V segment lost 5 bases and the J segment 6 bases; nucleotides outside the gene matches: 13. The sequenced part of the CDR3 DNA is TGTGCCAGCAGTCCACCGGGACAGCCCTTTGGCGAG. The encoded protein is CASSPPGQPFGE. The CDR3, in full, reads CASSPPGQPFGEQYF.